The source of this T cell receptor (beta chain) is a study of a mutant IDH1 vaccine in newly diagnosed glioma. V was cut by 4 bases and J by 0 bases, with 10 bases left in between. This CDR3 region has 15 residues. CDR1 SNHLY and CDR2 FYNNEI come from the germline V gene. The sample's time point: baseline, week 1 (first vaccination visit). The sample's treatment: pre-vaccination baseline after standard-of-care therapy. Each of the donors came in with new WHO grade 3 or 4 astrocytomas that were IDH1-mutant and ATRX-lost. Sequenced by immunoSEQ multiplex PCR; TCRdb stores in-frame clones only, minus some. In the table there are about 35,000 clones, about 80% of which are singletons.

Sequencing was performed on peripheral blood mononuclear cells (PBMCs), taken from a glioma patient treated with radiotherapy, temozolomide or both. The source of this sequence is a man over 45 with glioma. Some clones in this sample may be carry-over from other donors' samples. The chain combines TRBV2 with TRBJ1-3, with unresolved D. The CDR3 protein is CASSGEVLSGNTIYF. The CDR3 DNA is TGTGCCAGCAGTGGGGAGGTTCTCTCTGGAAACACCATATATTTT.